Listed below are T cell receptor beta chains from one sample, sequenced in a study of molecular identifiers for immune sequencing clone quantification. TCRdb itself ran the PCR reads through MiXCR, one entry per CDR3 protein. This sample yields approximately 630,000 distinct CDR3 sequences, of which roughly 23% are seen a single time; 0.78% belongs to the top ten. Input material: naive CD8+ T cells from blood, with Jurkat cell RNA spiked in. These TCRs come from a human donor in good health. Some libraries in this study had Jurkat cell RNA spiked in. Each CDR3 is given with its conserved first and last residue. A D gene is named only where the DNA matches it firmly. Only some rows state a clone size, as once, few, many or a class for expanded clones.

DNA: TGTGCCAGCCGCCTTACGTACAGGGAGGAAGATACGCAGTATTTT; CDR3: CASRLTYREEDTQYF; J: TRBJ2-3; V: TRBV27; D: -; size: -
DNA: TGTGCCAGCAGCTTGGTAGGACAGCGGGTCCCTGGGGCCAACGTCCTGACTTTC; CDR3: CASSLVGQRVPGANVLTF; J: TRBJ2-6; V: TRBV5-4; D: -; size: few
DNA: TGTGCCACCAGTCTCCTGCCAAGGGAAAAGATCTACAATGAGCAGTTCTTC; CDR3: CATSLLPREKIYNEQFF; J: TRBJ2-1; V: TRBV15; D: -; size: -
DNA: TGTGCCAGCAGTTTAGCTCGGGGCGGTCAGCCCCAGCATTTT; CDR3: CASSLARGGQPQHF; J: TRBJ1-5; V: TRBV12-3/TRBV12-4; D: -; size: many
DNA: TGTGCCAGCACCGAGACTGACCAGGGTCGCTACGAGCAGTACTTC; CDR3: CASTETDQGRYEQYF; J: TRBJ2-7; V: TRBV7-9; D: -; size: few
DNA: TGTGCCAGCAGGCTGTTAGGGCGGGAGGACGAGCAGTACTTC; CDR3: CASRLLGREDEQYF; J: TRBJ2-7; V: TRBV5-4; D: TRBD2; size: -
DNA: TGTGCCTACACACAATGGGGGGCCTCTGGGGCCAACGTCCTGACTTTC; CDR3: CAYTQWGASGANVLTF; J: TRBJ2-6; V: TRBV5-3; D: -; size: few
DNA: TGTGCCAGCAGTTACATGGGACACTATGAGCAGTTCTTC; CDR3: CASSYMGHYEQFF; J: TRBJ2-1; V: TRBV6-5; D: -; size: -
DNA: TGCAGTGCTCAGGGCGGGGACCTTTACAATGAGCAGTTCTTC; CDR3: CSAQGGDLYNEQFF; J: TRBJ2-1; V: TRBV20-1; D: -; size: -
DNA: TGTGCCAGCAGCCTGTCGGTAGCGGGAGGACTTGGCTACGAGCAGTACTTC; CDR3: CASSLSVAGGLGYEQYF; J: TRBJ2-7; V: TRBV13; D: TRBD2; size: few
DNA: TGCAGCGTTATAACTAGCGGGGGCTACTACAATGAGCAGTTCTTC; CDR3: CSVITSGGYYNEQFF; J: TRBJ2-1; V: TRBV29-1; D: TRBD2; size: -
DNA: TGTGCCAGCAGCCCGACTAGCGGGGAGTCGACCTACGAGCAGTACTTC; CDR3: CASSPTSGESTYEQYF; J: TRBJ2-7; V: TRBV7-9; D: TRBD2; size: -
DNA: TGTGCCAGCAGTTTACTAGGTTACCAAGAGACCCAGTACTTC; CDR3: CASSLLGYQETQYF; J: TRBJ2-5; V: TRBV6-2/TRBV6-3; D: -; size: -
DNA: TGTGCCAGCAGCTTACGAGCGGGGGGGCAATACAATGAGCAGTTCTTC; CDR3: CASSLRAGGQYNEQFF; J: TRBJ2-1; V: TRBV7-8; D: TRBD2; size: few
DNA: TGTGCCAGTAGTATTGGACTAGCGGGGTCAGATACGCAGTATTTT; CDR3: CASSIGLAGSDTQYF; J: TRBJ2-3; V: TRBV19; D: TRBD2; size: -
DNA: TGTGCCAGCAGCTCACAGGGGGTTTTATTGAACACTGAAGCTTTCTTT; CDR3: CASSSQGVLLNTEAFF; J: TRBJ1-1; V: TRBV13; D: TRBD1; size: -
DNA: TGTGCCAGCAGTGAAGCGGAGCCTTTAGGAGCAGATACGCAGTATTTT; CDR3: CASSEAEPLGADTQYF; J: TRBJ2-3; V: TRBV6-1; D: -; size: few
DNA: TGTGCCAGCAGTCCTAGCGGGAGAGATAGCACAGATACGCAGTATTTT; CDR3: CASSPSGRDSTDTQYF; J: TRBJ2-3; V: TRBV12-3/TRBV12-4; D: TRBD2; size: many
DNA: TGCGCCAGCAGCTTGGAGTCAGGGGTTAACACAGATACGCAGTATTTT; CDR3: CASSLESGVNTDTQYF; J: TRBJ2-3; V: TRBV5-1; D: -; size: many
DNA: TGTGCCAGCAGCCGCGGACGAATAACGAACACTGAAGCTTTCTTT; CDR3: CASSRGRITNTEAFF; J: TRBJ1-1; V: TRBV5-4; D: -; size: few
DNA: TGCGCCAGCAGCCAAGATGGACAGGAAGCTTTCTTT; CDR3: CASSQDGQEAFF; J: TRBJ1-1; V: TRBV4-1; D: -; size: many
DNA: TGTGCCAGCAACCACCTGGGGGAGCGGGGGAGCACAGATACGCAGTATTTT; CDR3: CASNHLGERGSTDTQYF; J: TRBJ2-3; V: TRBV11-2; D: TRBD2; size: few
DNA: TGTGCCAGCAGCCCCCTTACAAAGGACAGGGCGGACACCGGGGAGCTGTTTTTT; CDR3: CASSPLTKDRADTGELFF; J: TRBJ2-2; V: TRBV5-3; D: TRBD1; size: few
DNA: TGTGCCAGCAGTTTAGTAAATACGAACACCGGGGAGCTGTTTTTT; CDR3: CASSLVNTNTGELFF; J: TRBJ2-2; V: TRBV27; D: -; size: few
DNA: TGCGCCAGCAGCTATGATCAGGGTGGTAACTATGGCTACACCTTC; CDR3: CASSYDQGGNYGYTF; J: TRBJ1-2; V: TRBV4-3; D: -; size: many
DNA: TGTGCCAGCAGCTTGGCAGGGACTCAGCCCCAGCATTTT; CDR3: CASSLAGTQPQHF; J: TRBJ1-5; V: TRBV5-3; D: -; size: few
DNA: TGTGCCAGCAGTTCCAAGGACAGCTCGAGGGTCACTGAAGCTTTCTTT; CDR3: CASSSKDSSRVTEAFF; J: TRBJ1-1; V: TRBV27; D: -; size: -
DNA: TGCGTCAGCAGCCAAGACCGGACAGGTCCCTACGAGCAGTACTTC; CDR3: CVSSQDRTGPYEQYF; J: TRBJ2-7; V: TRBV4-3; D: TRBD1; size: -
DNA: TGTGCCAGCATCGACTGGGCTAGCGGGGGCTACGAGCAGTACTTC; CDR3: CASIDWASGGYEQYF; J: TRBJ2-7; V: TRBV2; D: TRBD2; size: many
DNA: TGTGCCAGCAGCTTAGTTGTGGATCCAGAGACCCAGTACTTC; CDR3: CASSLVVDPETQYF; J: TRBJ2-5; V: TRBV7-9; D: -; size: many
DNA: TGTGCCAGCAGCACTCTGGGGTTGTCCTTCACAGATACGCAGTATTTT; CDR3: CASSTLGLSFTDTQYF; J: TRBJ2-3; V: TRBV6-5; D: -; size: -
DNA: TGCGCCAGCAGCCAAGATCGGGGCACAGGTAACTACGAGCAGTACTTC; CDR3: CASSQDRGTGNYEQYF; J: TRBJ2-7; V: TRBV4-3; D: -; size: many
DNA: TGCGCCAGCAGCCAAGATCCGAGATCACACTCCTACGAGCAGTACTTC; CDR3: CASSQDPRSHSYEQYF; J: TRBJ2-7; V: TRBV4-1; D: -; size: -
DNA: TGCAGTGCTAGAAGGGCCGACAGGGAAGGAGCTAACTATGGCTACCCCTTC; CDR3: CSARRADREGANYGYPF; J: TRBJ1-2; V: TRBV20-1; D: TRBD1; size: -
DNA: TGTGCCAGCACCATAGGGTGGGCCACTGAAGCTTTCTTT; CDR3: CASTIGWATEAFF; J: TRBJ1-1; V: TRBV6-5; D: -; size: -
DNA: TGTGCCAGCAGTTATACAGGGGTCGACACCGGGGAGCTGTTTTTT; CDR3: CASSYTGVDTGELFF; J: TRBJ2-2; V: TRBV6-2/TRBV6-3; D: TRBD1; size: few
DNA: TGTGCCAGCATTGTGGAGGACTCAGATACGCAGTATTTT; CDR3: CASIVEDSDTQYF; J: TRBJ2-3; V: TRBV28; D: -; size: many
DNA: TGTGCCAGCAGCAACCAACTACCGACAGGGGGAGGCCTGGATACGCAGTATTTT; CDR3: CASSNQLPTGGGLDTQYF; J: TRBJ2-3; V: TRBV13; D: TRBD1; size: many
DNA: TGTGCCAGTAGTATTAGTCCCGCAGGGTTCCACGAGCAGTACTTC; CDR3: CASSISPAGFHEQYF; J: TRBJ2-7; V: TRBV19; D: -; size: -
DNA: TGTGCCCGGAGTTTGGGAGCCTCCTACGAGCAGTACTTC; CDR3: CARSLGASYEQYF; J: TRBJ2-7; V: TRBV30; D: -; size: -
DNA: TGTGCCAGCAGCGAAGCCAGGGGGCGGAGCACTGAAGCTTTCTTT; CDR3: CASSEARGRSTEAFF; J: TRBJ1-1; V: TRBV11-2; D: TRBD1; size: -
DNA: TGTGCCTGGACAAGGACTAGCCGTCAAGAGACCCAGTACTTC; CDR3: CAWTRTSRQETQYF; J: TRBJ2-5; V: TRBV30; D: TRBD2; size: many
DNA: TGTGCCAGCAGCTTGGGGACAGGGGCCCCTGGAAACACCATATATTTT; CDR3: CASSLGTGAPGNTIYF; J: TRBJ1-3; V: TRBV13; D: TRBD1; size: -
DNA: TGTGCCAGCAGTTCTCTCGACGGGGGAGTCTCCTACGAGCAGTACTTC; CDR3: CASSSLDGGVSYEQYF; J: TRBJ2-7; V: TRBV6-5; D: -; size: -
DNA: TGCAGCGTTGTCGGGGGCAAGCACACTGAAGCTTTCTTT; CDR3: CSVVGGKHTEAFF; J: TRBJ1-1; V: TRBV29-1; D: -; size: many
DNA: TGTGCCAGTAGACTGCGGGGAGGGGGCGGATTAGAGACCCAGTACTTC; CDR3: CASRLRGGGGLETQYF; J: TRBJ2-5; V: TRBV19; D: -; size: many
DNA: TGTGCCAGCAGCCCGCCCAGGACCAGCAATCAGCCCCAGCATTTT; CDR3: CASSPPRTSNQPQHF; J: TRBJ1-5; V: TRBV14; D: -; size: many
DNA: TGTGCCAGCAGTTTATCTGGCCAGGGCGGCTATGGCTACACCTTC; CDR3: CASSLSGQGGYGYTF; J: TRBJ1-2; V: TRBV27; D: -; size: few
DNA: TGTGCCAGCAGCCTACTAAAAGGAGCGGGGGCTGGCTACACCTTC; CDR3: CASSLLKGAGAGYTF; J: TRBJ1-2; V: TRBV7-2; D: -; size: few
DNA: TGTGCCAGCAGCTCAGGGGGCGATGAGCAGTTCTTC; CDR3: CASSSGGDEQFF; J: TRBJ2-1; V: TRBV3-1; D: TRBD1; size: many
DNA: TGTGCCAGCAGCTTAGGCGTAGGGAAACTTAATGAAAAACTGGTTTTT; CDR3: CASSLGVGKLNEKLVF; J: TRBJ1-4; V: TRBV7-9; D: -; size: -
DNA: TGTGCCAGCAGCTTGGATGGGACCGAAGGGACAGGATACGAGCAGTACTTC; CDR3: CASSLDGTEGTGYEQYF; J: TRBJ2-7; V: TRBV5-6; D: TRBD1; size: -